What follows describes a single T cell receptor (beta chain). Germline values: CDR1 LNHNV, CDR2 YYDKDF (reference sequence). The V gene lost 1 base and the J gene lost 3 bases, with 6 bases spanning the gap. The CDR3 is 13 residues long. The data were taken from a study of PD-L1 blockade in urothelial cancer. The wider study: Atezolizumab 1,200 mg was given intravenously every 3 weeks, starting 2014. Treatment start was followed by blood analysis at 3 weeks (second dose) and again at 6 weeks.

The time point was: peripheral blood 6 weeks after treatment start. Sequenced by immunoSEQ multiplex PCR; TCRdb stores in-frame clones only, minus some. The data hold some 120,000 clones, with approximately 85% observed a single time. V and J are TRBV15 and TRBJ1-2; D remains unclear. The material was PBMCs, obtained around atezolizumab (anti-PD-L1) treatment. This receptor was obtained from a man aged 45-60 years with urothelial cancer. This CDR3 is CATSRGEHYGYTF. For the CDR3, the DNA is TGTGCCACCAGCAGAGGAGAGCACTATGGCTACACCTTC.